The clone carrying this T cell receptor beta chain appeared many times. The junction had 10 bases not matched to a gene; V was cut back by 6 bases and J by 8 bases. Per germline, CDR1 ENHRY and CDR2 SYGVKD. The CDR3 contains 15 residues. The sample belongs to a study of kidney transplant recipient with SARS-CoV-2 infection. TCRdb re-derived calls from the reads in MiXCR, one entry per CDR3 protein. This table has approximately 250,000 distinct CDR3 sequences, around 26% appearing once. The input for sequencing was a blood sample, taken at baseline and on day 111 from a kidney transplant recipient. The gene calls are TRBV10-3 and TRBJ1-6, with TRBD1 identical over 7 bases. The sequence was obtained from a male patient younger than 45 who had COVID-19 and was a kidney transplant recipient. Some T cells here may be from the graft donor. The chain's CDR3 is CAIRPRQGEDSPLHF. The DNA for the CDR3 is TGTGCCATCAGGCCTCGACAGGGAGAGGATTCACCCCTCCACTTT.